Sequencing of this T cell receptor (beta chain) was carried out in a study of blood T cell repertoires in COVID-19. The overall study: Samples representing acute and convalescent COVID-19 were sourced from the United States, Italy and Spain. In each case, the material was cDNA or gDNA derived from T cells, B-cell-depleted T cells, or PBMCs.

The CDR3 has 16 amino acids. Trimming took off 2 bases at V and 3 bases at J, with 15 bases between the two ends. CDR1 and CDR2 (germline): SGHRS, YFSETQ. The repertoire was sequenced with immunoSEQ multiplex PCR; TCRdb's copy has only in-frame clones and lacks some. This sample yields 150,000 to 170,000 clones, of which roughly 80% are seen a single time; about 29% belongs to the top ten. The sequence derives from a woman aged 55-70 years with acute or convalescent COVID-19. V gene TRBV5-1 combines with J gene TRBJ1-5; possibly TRBD1 for D (5 bases). The specimen was peripheral blood. CDR3 region: CASSFCVDRLNQPQHF. The CDR3 coding sequence is TGCGCCAGCAGCTTCTGTGTTGACAGACTCAATCAGCCCCAGCATTTT.